The next 15 T cell receptor beta chains were all read from a single sample in a study of blood T cell repertoires in COVID-19. Assay: immunoSEQ multiplex PCR; the TCRdb copy retains only in-frame clones and omits some. The sample holds 270,000 or so clones, approximately 88% seen once. The sequenced sample was PBMCs or T cells enriched from blood (not recorded which). The origin of the receptors is a woman aged 40 to 55 with acute COVID-19.

This clone has at least ten counts. The rearrangement uses TRBV6-4 and TRBJ2-1, with TRBD2 matching 7 bases. Looked up from germline, CDR1 is MRHNA and CDR2 is SNTAGT. This CDR3 is 13 amino acids long. V lost 3 bases, J lost 9 bases, and 5 bases stayed unmatched. This CDR3 reads CASSDGLEGEQFF. CDR3 DNA: TGTGCCAGCAGTGATGGACTAGAAGGTGAGCAGTTCTTC.

Turning to this clone: Other DNA sequences in this sample translate to the same CDR3. V gene TRBV18 combines with J gene TRBJ1-1; D call uncertain. This CDR3 is built from 13 residues. Germline-derived CDR1 and CDR2 are KGHSH and LQKENI. V gave up 3 bases and J gave up 0 bases, with 5 bases separating them. The CDR3 spells CASSPPVNTEAFF. The DNA for the CDR3 is TGTGCCAGCTCACCCCCCGTGAACACTGAAGCTTTCTTT.

This clone was seen once. The chain links TRBV14 to TRBJ2-1, with 10 bases identical to TRBD2. This CDR3 contains 16 residues. The germline V gene encodes CDR1 SGHDN and CDR2 FVKESK. The junction had 7 bases not matched to a gene; V was cut back by 5 bases and J by 3 bases. As DNA, the CDR3 is TGTGCCAGCAGCAAGAGTCGGACTAGCGGCTACAATGAGCAGTTCTTC. It yields the protein CASSKSRTSGYNEQFF.

Only one count was recorded for this clone. This rearrangement joins TRBV19 to TRBJ1-2; D ambiguous. The length of the CDR3 is 13 residues. Germline V gives CDR1 LNHDA, CDR2 SQIVND (reference sequence). Deletions cut 3 bases from V and 6 bases from J, with 11 bases between. CDR3 region: CASSMEVLHGYTF. DNA of the CDR3: TGTGCCAGTAGTATGGAGGTTTTACATGGCTACACCTTC.

Of note for this clone: This may arise from a read error, as a much more abundant clone is one base away. The chain combines TRBV9 with TRBJ2-1; 10 bases fit TRBD2. The junction had 4 bases not matched to a gene; V was cut back by 4 bases and J by 3 bases. CDR1 is SGDLS, CDR2 YYNGEE, per germline. CDR3 length equals 15 residues. The CDR3 DNA reads TGTGCCAGCAGCTCCGGGACTAGCGACTACAATGAGCAGTTCTTC. It codes for CASSSGTSDYNEQFF.

The chain has TRBV11-3 and TRBJ2-1; 10 nucleotides align to TRBD1. Per germline, CDR1 SGHNT and CDR2 YENEEA. This CDR3 has 17 residues. The V segment lost 1 base and the J segment 5 bases; nucleotides outside the gene matches: 8. As DNA, the CDR3 is TGTGCCAGCAGCTTAGTACCCGGGACAGGGGTAAACAATGAGCAGTTCTTC. It yields the protein CASSLVPGTGVNNEQFF.

V is TRBV16 and J is TRBJ2-1; the D gene is possibly TRBD2 (6 bases). Germline CDR1 is KGHSY and CDR2 is FQNENV. V lost 2 bases and J lost 8, with 13 bases in between. This CDR3 is 14 amino acids long. As DNA, the CDR3 is TGTGCCAGCAGCCAAGGGGGAGGAGATGATGAGCAGTTCTTC. Translated, it gives CASSQGGGDDEQFF.

This rearrangement joins TRBV7-2 to TRBJ2-1, with 7 bases fitting TRBD2. Unmatched junction bases numbered 3, after V lost 4 bases and J lost 0 bases. CDR1 SGHTA and CDR2 FQGNSA come from the germline V gene. The CDR3 runs 15 residues. This chain's CDR3 is CASSSGGSSYNEQFF. The CDR3 nucleotides are TGTGCCAGCAGCTCCGGGGGGAGCTCCTACAATGAGCAGTTCTTC.

The genes are TRBV19 and TRBJ2-1; D not resolved. The CDR3 runs to 16 residues. Germline V gene data show CDR1 as LNHDA and CDR2 as SQIVND (reference sequence). V dropped 3 bases and J dropped 2 bases, with 14 bases sitting between them. CDR3 residues: CASSIYAETTYNEQFF. The CDR3 region has the DNA TGTGCCAGTAGTATTTACGCGGAAACAACCTACAATGAGCAGTTCTTC.

This clone has just a few counts. This chain joins TRBV6-2 or TRBV6-3 and TRBJ1-2; TRBD1 might be the D (5 bases). CDR3 length equals 12 residues. The V end was cut by 5 bases, the J end by 8 bases, with 12 bases between. Germline values: CDR1 MNHEY, CDR2 SVGEGT. As DNA, the CDR3 is TGTGCCAGCAGTCCCGACAGAGGAGGCTACACCTTC. Translated, it gives CASSPDRGGYTF.

This chain uses TRBV19 with TRBJ2-7; maybe TRBD1 (7 bases). Deletions cut 7 bases from V and 2 bases from J, with 18 bases between. The CDR3 loop spans 15 amino acids. CDR1 is LNHDA and CDR2 is SQIVND in the germline V gene (reference sequence). For the CDR3, the DNA is TGTGCCAGTAAACTTGGAGGGACAGCAACCTACGAGCAGTACTTC. Translated: CASKLGGTATYEQYF.

In nucleotides, the CDR3 is TGTGCCAGCTCACGAGGTATGAACACTGAAGCTTTCTTT. Translated: CASSRGMNTEAFF. The V call is TRBV18, the J call TRBJ1-1, with no clear D. The germline gives CDR1 KGHSH, CDR2 LQKENI. The CDR3 spans 13 residues. The germline V and J ends were trimmed by 4 bases and 0 bases, with 6 bases remaining between them. Full variable domain (rest looked up from reference TRBV18 and TRBJ1-1): NAGVMQNPRHLVRRRGQEARLRCSPMKGHSHVYWYRQLPEEGLKFMVYLQKENIIDESGMPKERFSAEFPKEGPSILRIQQVVRGDSAAYFCASSRGMNTEAFFGQGTRLTVV.

The chain couples TRBV19 to TRBJ1-5; 7 nucleotides agree with TRBD1. V trimming: 5 bases; J trimming: 4 bases; junction bases outside the gene matches: 5. CDR3 length: 14 residues. The germline CDR1 and CDR2 sequences are LNHDA and SQIVND (reference sequence). CDR3 amino acids: CASSDRVGNQPQHF. In nucleotides, the CDR3 is TGTGCCAGTAGTGACAGGGTGGGGAATCAGCCCCAGCATTTT.

The rearrangement joins TRBV11-2 to TRBJ1-2; possible D gene TRBD1, 6 bases. CDR3 length: 15 amino acids. V was pared by 5 bases and J by 2 bases, with 15 bases between. The V gene's germline CDR1 is SGHAT and CDR2 FQNNGV. The CDR3 DNA follows: TGTGCCAGCAGCCCGCGGCAGGGGTTAAACTATGGCTACACCTTC. This gives the protein CASSPRQGLNYGYTF. Drawing the rest from reference TRBV11-2 and TRBJ1-2, the complete variable domain is EAGVAQSPRYKIIEKRQSVAFWCNPISGHATLYWYQQILGQGPKLLIQFQNNGVVDDSQLPKDRFSAERLKGVDSTLKIQPAKLEDSAVYLCASSPRQGLNYGYTFGSGTRLTVV.

V is TRBV5-5 and J is TRBJ1-1; a weak D match, TRBD1 (5 bases). The CDR3 runs 12 residues. Trimming stripped 3 bases from V and 7 bases from J, with 10 bases between. Germline CDR1 and CDR2: SGHKS and YYEKEE (reference sequence). The CDR3 loop is CASSSDRGEAFF. The CDR3 nucleotides are TGTGCCAGCAGCTCCGATAGGGGTGAAGCTTTCTTT.